This T cell receptor (beta chain) originates from a study of blood T cell repertoires in COVID-19. Across the study: Researchers got acute and convalescent COVID-19 samples from the United States, Italy and Spain. PBMCs, B-cell-depleted T cells, or T cells were the source of the cDNA or gDNA that made up the material.

The method was immunoSEQ multiplex PCR; TCRdb's version includes in-frame clones alone and lacks a portion of them. This table has about 72,000 clones, 90% appearing once. The CDR3 sequence is 13 residues long. V was pared by 3 bases and J by 11 bases, with 8 bases of the junction left unmatched. Germline V gene lookup returns CDR1 SGHDT and CDR2 YYEEEE. The chain uses TRBV5-6 and TRBJ1-3; 7 nucleotides match TRBD1. This clonotype was sampled from a human donor in a cohort sampled during active COVID-19. Input material: peripheral blood. The CDR3 is CASSYRGGHAIYF. The CDR3 DNA is TGTGCCAGCAGCTACAGGGGAGGACACGCCATATATTTT.